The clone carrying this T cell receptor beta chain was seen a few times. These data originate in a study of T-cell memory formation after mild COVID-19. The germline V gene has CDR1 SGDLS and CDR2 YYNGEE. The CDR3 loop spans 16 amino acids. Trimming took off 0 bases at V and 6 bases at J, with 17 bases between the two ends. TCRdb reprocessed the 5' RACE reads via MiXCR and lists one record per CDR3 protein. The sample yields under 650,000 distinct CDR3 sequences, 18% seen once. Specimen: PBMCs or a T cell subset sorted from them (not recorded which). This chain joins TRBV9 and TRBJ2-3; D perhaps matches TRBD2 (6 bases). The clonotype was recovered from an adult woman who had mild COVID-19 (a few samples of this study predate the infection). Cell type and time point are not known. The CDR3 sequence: CASSVATVGGFDTQYF. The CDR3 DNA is TGTGCCAGCAGCGTAGCTACCGTGGGGGGTTTCGATACGCAGTATTTT.